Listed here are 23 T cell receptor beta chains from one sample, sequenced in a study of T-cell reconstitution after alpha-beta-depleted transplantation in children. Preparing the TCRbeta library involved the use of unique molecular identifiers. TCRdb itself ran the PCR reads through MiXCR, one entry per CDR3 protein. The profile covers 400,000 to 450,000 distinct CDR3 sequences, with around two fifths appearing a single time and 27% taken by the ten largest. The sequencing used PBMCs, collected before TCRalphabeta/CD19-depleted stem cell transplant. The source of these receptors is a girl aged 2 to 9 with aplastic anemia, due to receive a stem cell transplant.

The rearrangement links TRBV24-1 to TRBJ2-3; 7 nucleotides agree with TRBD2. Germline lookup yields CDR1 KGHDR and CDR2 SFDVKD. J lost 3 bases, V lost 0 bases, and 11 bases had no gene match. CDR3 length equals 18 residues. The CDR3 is CATSDLPSRGSKTDTQYF. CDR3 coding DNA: TGTGCCACCAGTGATTTGCCTTCTCGCGGGAGTAAGACAGATACGCAGTATTTT.

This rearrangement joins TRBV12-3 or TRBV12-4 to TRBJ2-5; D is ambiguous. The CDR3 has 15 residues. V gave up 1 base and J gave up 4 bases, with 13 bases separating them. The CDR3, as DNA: TGTGCCAGCAGTTTAGTAGCCACAACATCAGAGACCCAGTACTTC. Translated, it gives CASSLVATTSETQYF.

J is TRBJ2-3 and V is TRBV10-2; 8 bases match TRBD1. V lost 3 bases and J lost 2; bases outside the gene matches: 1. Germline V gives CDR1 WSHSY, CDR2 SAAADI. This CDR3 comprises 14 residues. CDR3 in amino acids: CASSDRGLTDTQYF. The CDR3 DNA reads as TGCGCCAGCAGTGACAGGGGGCTCACAGATACGCAGTATTTT.

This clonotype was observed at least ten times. This CDR3 is CASSQVTWNTEAFF. CDR3 in DNA: TGCGCCAGCAGCCAAGTAACGTGGAACACTGAAGCTTTCTTT. The rearrangement joins TRBV4-1 to TRBJ1-1; no firm D call. The germline V and J ends were trimmed by 1 base and 1 base, with 7 bases remaining between them. Germline CDR1 reads MGHRA; CDR2 reads YSYEKL. The CDR3 contains 14 residues.

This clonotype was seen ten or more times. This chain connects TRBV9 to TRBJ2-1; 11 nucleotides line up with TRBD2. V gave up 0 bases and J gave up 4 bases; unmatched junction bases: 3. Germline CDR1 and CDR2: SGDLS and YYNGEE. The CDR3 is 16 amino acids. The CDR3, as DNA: TGTGCCAGCAGCGTAGACGGGACTAGCGGATACAATGAGCAGTTCTTC. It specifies CASSVDGTSGYNEQFF.

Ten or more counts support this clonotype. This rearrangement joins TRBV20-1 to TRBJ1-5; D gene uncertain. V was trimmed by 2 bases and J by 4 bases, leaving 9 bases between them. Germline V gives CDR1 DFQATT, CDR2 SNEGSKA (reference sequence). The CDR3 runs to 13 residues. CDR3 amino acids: CSARRRGNQPQHF. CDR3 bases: TGCAGTGCTAGAAGGAGAGGGAATCAGCCCCAGCATTTT.

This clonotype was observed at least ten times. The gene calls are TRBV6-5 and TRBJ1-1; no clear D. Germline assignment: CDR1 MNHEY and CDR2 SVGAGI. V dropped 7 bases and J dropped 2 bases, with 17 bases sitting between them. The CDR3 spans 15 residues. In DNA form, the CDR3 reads TGTGCCAGCACCAACGGGGTAGGGCCAAACACTGAAGCTTTCTTT. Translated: CASTNGVGPNTEAFF.

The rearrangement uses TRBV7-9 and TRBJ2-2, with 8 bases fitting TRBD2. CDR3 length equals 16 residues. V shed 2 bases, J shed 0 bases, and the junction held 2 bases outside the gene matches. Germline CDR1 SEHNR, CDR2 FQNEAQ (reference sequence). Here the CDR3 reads CASSLLAGANTGELFF. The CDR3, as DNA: TGTGCCAGCAGCTTACTAGCGGGCGCGAACACCGGGGAGCTGTTTTTT.

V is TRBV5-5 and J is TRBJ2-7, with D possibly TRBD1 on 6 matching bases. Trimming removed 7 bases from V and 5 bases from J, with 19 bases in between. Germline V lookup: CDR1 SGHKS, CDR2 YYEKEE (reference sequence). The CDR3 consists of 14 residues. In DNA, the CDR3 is TGTGCCAGCGGCGGAACAGGGCCCGGGGACGAGCAGTACTTC. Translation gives CASGGTGPGDEQYF.

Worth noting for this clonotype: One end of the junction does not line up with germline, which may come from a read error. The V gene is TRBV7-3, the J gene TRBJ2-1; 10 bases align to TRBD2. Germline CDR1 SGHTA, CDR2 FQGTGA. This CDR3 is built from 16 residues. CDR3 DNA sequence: TGTCCCAGCAGCCCGAAAGCGGGAGGGGGGGTCAATGAGCAGTTCTTC. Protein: CPSSPKAGGGVNEQFF.

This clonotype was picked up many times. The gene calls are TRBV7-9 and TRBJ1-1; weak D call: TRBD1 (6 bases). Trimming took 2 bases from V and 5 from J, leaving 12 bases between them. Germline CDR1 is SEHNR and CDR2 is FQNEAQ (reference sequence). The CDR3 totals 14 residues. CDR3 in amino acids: CASSLQGRGTEAFF. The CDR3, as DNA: TGTGCCAGCAGCTTACAGGGGCGAGGGACTGAAGCTTTCTTT.

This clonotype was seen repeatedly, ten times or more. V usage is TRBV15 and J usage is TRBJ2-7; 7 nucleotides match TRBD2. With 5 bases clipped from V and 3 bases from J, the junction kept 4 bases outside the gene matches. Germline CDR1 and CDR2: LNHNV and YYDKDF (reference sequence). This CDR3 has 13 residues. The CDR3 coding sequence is TGTGCCACCAGCCAAGGACTAGACTACGAGCAGTACTTC. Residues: CATSQGLDYEQYF.

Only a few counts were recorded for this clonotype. The CDR3 DNA follows: TGTGCCAGTAGTACGGGACACCTCAATGAGCAGTTCTTC. Translating it yields CASSTGHLNEQFF. The chain links TRBV19 to TRBJ2-1, with TRBD1 as a possible D gene (6 bases). V was pared by 4 bases and J by 6 bases, with 10 bases between. There are 13 residues in the CDR3. Germline assignment: CDR1 LNHDA and CDR2 SQIVND (reference sequence).

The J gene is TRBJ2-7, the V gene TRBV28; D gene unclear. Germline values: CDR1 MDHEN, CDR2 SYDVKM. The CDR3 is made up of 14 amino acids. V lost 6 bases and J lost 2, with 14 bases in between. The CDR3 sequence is CASSYLQTTYEQYF. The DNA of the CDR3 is TGTGCCAGCAGCTACCTCCAGACGACCTACGAGCAGTACTTC. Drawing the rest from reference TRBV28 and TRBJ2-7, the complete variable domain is DVKVTQSSRYLVKRTGEKVFLECVQDMDHENMFWYRQDPGLGLRLIYFSYDVKMKEKGDIPEGYSVSREKKERFSLILESASTNQTSMYLCASSYLQTTYEQYFGPGTRLTVT.

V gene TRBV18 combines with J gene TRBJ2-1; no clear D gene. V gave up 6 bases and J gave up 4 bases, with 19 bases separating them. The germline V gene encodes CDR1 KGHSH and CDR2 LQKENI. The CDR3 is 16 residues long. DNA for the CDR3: TGTGCCAGCTCGATTAAGGGCCCACCCGTTTACAATGAGCAGTTCTTC. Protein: CASSIKGPPVYNEQFF.

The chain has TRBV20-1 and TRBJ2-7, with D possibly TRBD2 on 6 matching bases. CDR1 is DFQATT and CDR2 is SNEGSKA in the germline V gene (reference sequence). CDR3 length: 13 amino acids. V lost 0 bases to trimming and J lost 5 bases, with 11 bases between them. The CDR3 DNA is TGCAGTGCTAGAGATTACGCGGGGAACGAGCAGTACTTC. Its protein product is CSARDYAGNEQYF.

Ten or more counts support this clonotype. In DNA form, the CDR3 reads TGTGCCAGCAGTGGACAGGGAGAGCCCTACGAGCAGTACTTC. Translation: CASSGQGEPYEQYF. The chain links TRBV28 to TRBJ2-7; 8 nucleotides agree with TRBD1. Trimming took 5 bases from V and 2 from J; bases not matched to a gene: 5. The CDR3 length is 14 residues. The germline CDR1 and CDR2 sequences are MDHEN and SYDVKM.

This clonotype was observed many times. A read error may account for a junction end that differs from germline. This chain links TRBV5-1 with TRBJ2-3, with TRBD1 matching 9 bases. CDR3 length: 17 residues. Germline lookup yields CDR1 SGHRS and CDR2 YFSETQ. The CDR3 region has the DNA TGCTCCAGCAGCTTGGACCTACAGGGGGCGGCGACAGATACGCAGTATTTT. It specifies CSSSLDLQGAATDTQYF.

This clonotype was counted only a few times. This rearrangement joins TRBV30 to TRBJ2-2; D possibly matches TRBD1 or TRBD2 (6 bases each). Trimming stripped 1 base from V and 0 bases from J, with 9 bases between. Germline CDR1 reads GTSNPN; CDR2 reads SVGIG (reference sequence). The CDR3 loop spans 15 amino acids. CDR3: CAWSDGGANTGELFF. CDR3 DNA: TGTGCCTGGAGTGACGGGGGCGCGAACACCGGGGAGCTGTTTTTT.

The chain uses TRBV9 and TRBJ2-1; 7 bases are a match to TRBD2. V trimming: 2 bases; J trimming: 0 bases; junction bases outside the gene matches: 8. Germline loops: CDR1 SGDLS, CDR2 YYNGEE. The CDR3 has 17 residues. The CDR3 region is CASSVGGSPSSYNEQFF. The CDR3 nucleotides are TGTGCCAGCAGCGTCGGCGGGAGCCCTAGCTCCTACAATGAGCAGTTCTTC.

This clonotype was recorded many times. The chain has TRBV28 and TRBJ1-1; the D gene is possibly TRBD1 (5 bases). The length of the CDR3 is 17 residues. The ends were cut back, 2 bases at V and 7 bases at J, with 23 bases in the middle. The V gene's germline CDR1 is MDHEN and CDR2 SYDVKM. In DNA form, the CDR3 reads TGTGCCAGCAGTTTACTCCAATTACGGGCAGGGTACGTTGAAGCTTTCTTT. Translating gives CASSLLQLRAGYVEAFF.

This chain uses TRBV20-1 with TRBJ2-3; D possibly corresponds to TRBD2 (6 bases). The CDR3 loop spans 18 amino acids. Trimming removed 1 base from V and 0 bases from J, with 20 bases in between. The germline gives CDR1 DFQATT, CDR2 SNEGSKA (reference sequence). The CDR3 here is CSARGWGETVSSTDTQYF. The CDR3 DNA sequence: TGCAGTGCTAGAGGGTGGGGGGAGACCGTCTCTAGCACAGATACGCAGTATTTT.

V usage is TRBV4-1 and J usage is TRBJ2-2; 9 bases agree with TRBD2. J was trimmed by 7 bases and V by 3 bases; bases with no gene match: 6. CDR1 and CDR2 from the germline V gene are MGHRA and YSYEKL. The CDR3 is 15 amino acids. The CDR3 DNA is TGCGCCAGCAGCCAGGGAACTAGCGGGCACGGGGAGCTGTTTTTT. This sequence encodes CASSQGTSGHGELFF.